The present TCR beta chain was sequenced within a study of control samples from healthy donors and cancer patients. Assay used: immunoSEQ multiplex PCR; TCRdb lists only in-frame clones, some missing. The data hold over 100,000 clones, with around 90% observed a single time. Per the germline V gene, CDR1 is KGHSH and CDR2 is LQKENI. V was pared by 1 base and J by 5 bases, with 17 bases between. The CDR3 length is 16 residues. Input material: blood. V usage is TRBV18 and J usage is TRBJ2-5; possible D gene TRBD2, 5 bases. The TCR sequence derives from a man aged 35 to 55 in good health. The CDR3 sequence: CASSPLQVDRGETQYF. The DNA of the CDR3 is TGTGCCAGCTCACCACTCCAGGTCGACCGAGGGGAGACCCAGTACTTC.